This entry is about one TCR beta chain. What it binds is not known. TCRdb reanalysed the reads using MiXCR and keeps one entry per CDR3 protein. The sample holds about 260,000 distinct CDR3 sequences, roughly 10% seen once. These data are taken from a study of T cell repertoires in cytomegalovirus infection. Study context: Public TCR beta signature analysis indicated the presence of both CMV infection and matching HLA type.

Study-level points and caveats: Predominance within the ex vivo response was attributable to HLA-C-restricted CMV-specific TCR beta clonotypes. Cumulative public TCR beta family frequency identified CMV carriers with the relevant HLA.

CDR3 length equals 14 residues. Germline V CDR1 and CDR2: MNHNS, SASEGT. The V gene lost 7 bases and the J gene lost 7 bases, with 17 bases spanning the gap. The specimen sequenced was PBMCs. The sequence was collected from a human donor in good health (CMV status not recorded). Some clones in this sample may be carry-over from other donors' samples. The chain recombines TRBV6-1 with TRBJ1-3; D is ambiguous. This chain's CDR3 is CASTSLVPANTIYF. The CDR3 DNA reads as TGTGCCAGCACCTCACTCGTCCCAGCCAACACCATATATTTT.